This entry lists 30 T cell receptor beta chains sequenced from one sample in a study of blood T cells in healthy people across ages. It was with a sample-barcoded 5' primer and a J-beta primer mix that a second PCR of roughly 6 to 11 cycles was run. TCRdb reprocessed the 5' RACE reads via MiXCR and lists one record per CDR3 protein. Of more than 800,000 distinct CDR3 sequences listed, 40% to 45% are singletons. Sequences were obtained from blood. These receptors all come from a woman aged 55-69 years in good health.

Here the CDR3 reads CASSPGTANTGELFF. The CDR3 bases are TGCGCCAGCAGCCCCGGGACCGCGAACACCGGGGAGCTGTTTTTT. V gene TRBV5-1 combines with J gene TRBJ2-2; perhaps D is TRBD1 or TRBD2 (5 bases each). The CDR3 is made up of 15 amino acids. Germline V lookup: CDR1 SGHRS, CDR2 YFSETQ. Deletions cut 4 bases from V and 0 bases from J, with 10 bases between.

The CDR3 DNA follows: TGTGCCTGGAGTGAAGAGGGAGAGACCCAGTACTTC. Protein: CAWSEEGETQYF. The chain couples TRBV30 to TRBJ2-5; weak D call: TRBD2 (5 bases). The ends were cut back, 1 base at V and 4 bases at J, with 7 bases in the middle. The length of the CDR3 is 12 residues. Looked up from germline, CDR1 is GTSNPN and CDR2 is SVGIG (reference sequence).

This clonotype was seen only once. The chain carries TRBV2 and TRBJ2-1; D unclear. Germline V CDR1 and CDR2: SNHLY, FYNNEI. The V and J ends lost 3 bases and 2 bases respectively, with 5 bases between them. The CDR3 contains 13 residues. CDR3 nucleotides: TGTGCCAGCAGTGATAGTCCCTACAATGAGCAGTTCTTC. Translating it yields CASSDSPYNEQFF.

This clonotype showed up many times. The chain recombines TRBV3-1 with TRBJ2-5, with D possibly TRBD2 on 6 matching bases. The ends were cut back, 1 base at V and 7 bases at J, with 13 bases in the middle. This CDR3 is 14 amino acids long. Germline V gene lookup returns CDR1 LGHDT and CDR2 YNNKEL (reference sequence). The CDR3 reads CASSQVEGRGTQYF. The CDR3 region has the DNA TGTGCCAGCAGCCAAGTCGAGGGGCGGGGGACCCAGTACTTC.

The CDR3 coding sequence is TGTGCCAGCAGTAAACAGGGGGGTCACGAGCAGTACTTC. It encodes CASSKQGGHEQYF. The chain has TRBV7-9 and TRBJ2-5, with TRBD1 matching 8 bases. The J call may be mistaken, given a closer DNA end match to TRBJ2-7. CDR1 SEHNR and CDR2 FQNEAQ come from the germline V gene (reference sequence). This CDR3 is built from 13 residues.

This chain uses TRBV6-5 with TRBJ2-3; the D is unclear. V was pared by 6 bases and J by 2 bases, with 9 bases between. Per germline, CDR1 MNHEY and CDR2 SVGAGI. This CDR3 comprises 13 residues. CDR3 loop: CASRKILTDTQYF. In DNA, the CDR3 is TGTGCCAGCAGGAAAATACTCACAGATACGCAGTATTTT.

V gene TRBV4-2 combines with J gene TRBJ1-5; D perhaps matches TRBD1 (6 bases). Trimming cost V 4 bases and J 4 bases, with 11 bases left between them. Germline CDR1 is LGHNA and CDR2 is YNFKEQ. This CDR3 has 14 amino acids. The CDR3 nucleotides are TGTGCCAGCAGCCGCGGACAGATTAATCAGCCCCAGCATTTT. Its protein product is CASSRGQINQPQHF.

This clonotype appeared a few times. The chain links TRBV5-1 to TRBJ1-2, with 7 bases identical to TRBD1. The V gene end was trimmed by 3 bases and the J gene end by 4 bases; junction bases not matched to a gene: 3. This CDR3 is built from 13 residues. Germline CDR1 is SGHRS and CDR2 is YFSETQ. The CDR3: CASSWGDSYGYTF. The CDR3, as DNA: TGCGCCAGCAGCTGGGGGGACAGCTATGGCTACACCTTC.

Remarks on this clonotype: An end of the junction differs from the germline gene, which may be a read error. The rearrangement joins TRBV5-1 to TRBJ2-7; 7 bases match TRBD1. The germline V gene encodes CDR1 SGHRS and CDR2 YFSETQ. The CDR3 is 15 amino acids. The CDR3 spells CASSQKTGSSYERYF. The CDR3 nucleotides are TGCGCCAGCAGCCAAAAGACAGGGAGCTCCTACGAGCGGTACTTC.

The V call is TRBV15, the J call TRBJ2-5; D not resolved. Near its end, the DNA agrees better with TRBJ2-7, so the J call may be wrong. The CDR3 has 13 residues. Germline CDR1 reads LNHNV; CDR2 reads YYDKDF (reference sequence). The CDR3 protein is CATSPFPIYEQYF. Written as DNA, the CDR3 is TGTGCCACTAGCCCCTTCCCCATCTACGAGCAGTACTTC.

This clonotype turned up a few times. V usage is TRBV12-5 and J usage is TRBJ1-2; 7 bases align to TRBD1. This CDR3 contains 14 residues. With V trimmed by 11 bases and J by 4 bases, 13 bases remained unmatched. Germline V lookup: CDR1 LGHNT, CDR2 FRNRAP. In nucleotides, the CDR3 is TGTGCTGGACTGGTACCGGGACAGTCCTATGGCTACACCTTC. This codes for CAGLVPGQSYGYTF. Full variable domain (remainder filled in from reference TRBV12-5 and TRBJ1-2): DARVTQTPRHKVTEMGQEVTMRCQPILGHNTVFWYRQTMMQGLELLAYFRNRAPLDDSGMPKDRFSAEMPDATLATLKIQPSEPRDSAVYFCAGLVPGQSYGYTFGSGTRLTVV.

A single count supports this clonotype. This chain's CDR3 is CASSVGSSGSVVEQFF. DNA of the CDR3: TGTGCCAGCAGCGTAGGATCTAGCGGGAGTGTGGTTGAGCAGTTCTTC. The chain joins TRBV9 to TRBJ2-1; 10 nucleotides line up with TRBD2. CDR1 SGDLS and CDR2 YYNGEE come from the germline V gene. The CDR3 has 16 residues. The V gene end was trimmed by 0 bases and the J gene end by 9 bases; junction bases not matched to a gene: 9. Complete variable domain (other parts from reference TRBV9 and TRBJ2-1): DSGVTQTPKHLITATGQRVTLRCSPRSGDLSVYWYQQSLDQGLQFLIQYYNGEERAKGNILERFSAQQFPDLHSELNLSSLELGDSALYFCASSVGSSGSVVEQFFGPGTRLTVL.

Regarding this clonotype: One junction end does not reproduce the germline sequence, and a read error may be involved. The CDR3 sequence is CASSSNRGQIYERYF. The CDR3 DNA sequence: TGTGCCAGCAGCTCAAATCGGGGACAGATCTACGAGCGGTACTTC. V and J are TRBV7-3 and TRBJ2-7, with TRBD1 matching 7 bases. The CDR3 sequence is 15 residues long. CDR1 and CDR2 (germline): SGHTA, FQGTGA.

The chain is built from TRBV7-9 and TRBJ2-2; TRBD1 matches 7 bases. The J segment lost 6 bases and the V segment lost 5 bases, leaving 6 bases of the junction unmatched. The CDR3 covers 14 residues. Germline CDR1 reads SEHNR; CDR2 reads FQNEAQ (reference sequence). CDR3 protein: CASSHDRDAGELFF. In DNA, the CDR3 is TGTGCCAGCAGCCACGACAGGGATGCCGGGGAGCTGTTTTTT.

The CDR3 DNA is TGCAGTGCTAGAGACCCTGGGGCTTCTAATAACTATGGCTACACCTTC. The encoded protein is CSARDPGASNNYGYTF. The chain employs TRBV20-1 and TRBJ1-2; D perhaps matches TRBD1 (5 bases). The germline V gene encodes CDR1 DFQATT and CDR2 SNEGSKA (reference sequence). Trimming left V 0 bases short and J 1 base short, with 15 bases between. The CDR3 is 16 amino acids.

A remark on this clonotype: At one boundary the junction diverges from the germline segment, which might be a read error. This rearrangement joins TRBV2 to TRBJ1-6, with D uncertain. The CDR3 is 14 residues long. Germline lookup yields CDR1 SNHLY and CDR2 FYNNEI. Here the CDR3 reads CASNEGFRNSPPHF. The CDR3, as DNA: TGTGCCAGCAACGAGGGCTTTCGTAATTCACCCCCCCACTTT.

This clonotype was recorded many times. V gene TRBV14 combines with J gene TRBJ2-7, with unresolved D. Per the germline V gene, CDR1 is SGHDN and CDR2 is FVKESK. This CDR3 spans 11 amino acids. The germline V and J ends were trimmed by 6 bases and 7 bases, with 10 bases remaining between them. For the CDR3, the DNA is TGTGCCAGCAGTTTAGGTCTAGAGCAGTACTTC. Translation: CASSLGLEQYF.

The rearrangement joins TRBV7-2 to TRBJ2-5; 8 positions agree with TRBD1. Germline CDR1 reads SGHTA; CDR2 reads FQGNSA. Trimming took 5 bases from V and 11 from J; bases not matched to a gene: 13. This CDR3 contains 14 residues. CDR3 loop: CASSRQGTDDEQYF. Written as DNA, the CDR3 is TGTGCCAGCAGCCGACAGGGGACAGACGATGAGCAGTACTTC.

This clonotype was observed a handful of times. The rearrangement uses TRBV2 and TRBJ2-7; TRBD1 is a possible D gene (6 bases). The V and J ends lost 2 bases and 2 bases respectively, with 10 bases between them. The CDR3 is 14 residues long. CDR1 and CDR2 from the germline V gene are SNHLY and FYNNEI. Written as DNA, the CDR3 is TGTGCCAGCAGTGAACCACAGGGCACCTACGAGCAGTACTTC. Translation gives CASSEPQGTYEQYF.

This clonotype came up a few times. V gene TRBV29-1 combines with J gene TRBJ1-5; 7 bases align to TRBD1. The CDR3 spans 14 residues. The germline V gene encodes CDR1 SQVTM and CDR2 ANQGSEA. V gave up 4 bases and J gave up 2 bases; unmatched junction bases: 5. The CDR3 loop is CSVAYGTGNQPQHF. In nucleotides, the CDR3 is TGCAGCGTTGCTTACGGGACAGGCAATCAGCCCCAGCATTTT.

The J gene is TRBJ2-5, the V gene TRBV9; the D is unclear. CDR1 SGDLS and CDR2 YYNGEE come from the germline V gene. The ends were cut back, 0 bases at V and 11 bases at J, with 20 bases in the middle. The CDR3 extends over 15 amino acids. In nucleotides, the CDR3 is TGTGCCAGCAGCGTAGGTCATCCGGGTGAAGGTGAGCAGTACTTC. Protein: CASSVGHPGEGEQYF.

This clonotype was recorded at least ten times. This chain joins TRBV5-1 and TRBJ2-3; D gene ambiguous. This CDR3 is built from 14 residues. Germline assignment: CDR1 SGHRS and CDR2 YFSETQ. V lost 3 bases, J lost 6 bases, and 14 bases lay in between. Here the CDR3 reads CASSWMDSSDTQYF. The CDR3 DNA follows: TGCGCCAGCAGCTGGATGGATTCTTCCGATACGCAGTATTTT. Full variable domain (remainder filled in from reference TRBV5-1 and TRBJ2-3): KAGVTQTPRYLIKTRGQQVTLSCSPISGHRSVSWYQQTPGQGLQFLFEYFSETQRNKGNFPGRFSGRQFSNSRSEMNVSTLELGDSALYLCASSWMDSSDTQYFGPGTRLTVL.

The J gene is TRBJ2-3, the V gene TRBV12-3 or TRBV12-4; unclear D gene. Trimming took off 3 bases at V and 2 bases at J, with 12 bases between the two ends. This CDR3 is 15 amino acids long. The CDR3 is CASSFGQAATDTQYF. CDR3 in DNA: TGTGCCAGCAGTTTCGGCCAGGCGGCCACAGATACGCAGTATTTT.

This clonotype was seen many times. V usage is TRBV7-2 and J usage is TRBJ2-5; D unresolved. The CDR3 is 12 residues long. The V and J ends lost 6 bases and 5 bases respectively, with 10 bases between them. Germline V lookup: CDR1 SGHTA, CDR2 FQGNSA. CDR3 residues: CASRRDGETQYF. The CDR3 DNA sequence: TGTGCCAGCAGAAGGGATGGGGAGACCCAGTACTTC.

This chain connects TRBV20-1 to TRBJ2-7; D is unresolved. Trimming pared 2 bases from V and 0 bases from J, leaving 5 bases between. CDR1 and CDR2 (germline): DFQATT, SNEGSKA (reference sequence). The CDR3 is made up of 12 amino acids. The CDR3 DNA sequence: TGCAGTGCTAGACCCCTCTCCTACGAGCAGTACTTC. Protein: CSARPLSYEQYF.

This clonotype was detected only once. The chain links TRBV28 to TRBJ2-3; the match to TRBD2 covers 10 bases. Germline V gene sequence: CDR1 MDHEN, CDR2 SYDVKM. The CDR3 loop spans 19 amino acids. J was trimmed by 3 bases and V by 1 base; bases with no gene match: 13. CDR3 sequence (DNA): TGTGCCAGCAGTTTATATCGAGCTAGCGGGGGAGTAACGACAGATACGCAGTATTTT. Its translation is CASSLYRASGGVTTDTQYF.

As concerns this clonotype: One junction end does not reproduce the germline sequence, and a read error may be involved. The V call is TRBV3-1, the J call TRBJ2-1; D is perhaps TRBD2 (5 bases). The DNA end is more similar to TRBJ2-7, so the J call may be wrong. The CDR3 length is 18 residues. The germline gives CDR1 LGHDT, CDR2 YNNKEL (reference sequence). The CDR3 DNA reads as TGTGCCGGCAGCCGCCCGAGTTCGGCGGGCCACTCCTACAATGAGCAGTACTTC. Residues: CAGSRPSSAGHSYNEQYF.

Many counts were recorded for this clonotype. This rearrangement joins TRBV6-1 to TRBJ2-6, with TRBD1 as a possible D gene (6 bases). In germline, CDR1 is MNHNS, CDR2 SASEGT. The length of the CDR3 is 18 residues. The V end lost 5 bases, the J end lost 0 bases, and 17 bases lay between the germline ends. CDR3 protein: CASSRAGTTDSGANVLTF. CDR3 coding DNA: TGTGCCAGCAGTAGAGCCGGGACAACAGACTCTGGGGCCAACGTCCTGACTTTC.

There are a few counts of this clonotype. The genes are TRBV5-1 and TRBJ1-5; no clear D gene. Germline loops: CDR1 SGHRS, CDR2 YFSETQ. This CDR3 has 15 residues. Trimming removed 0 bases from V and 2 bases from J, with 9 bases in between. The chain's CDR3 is CASSLEAGGNQPQHF. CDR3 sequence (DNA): TGCGCCAGCAGCTTGGAGGCCGGGGGCAATCAGCCCCAGCATTTT.

CDR3 in DNA: TGTGCCAGCTCACCGATTAGCGGGAACACAGATACGCAGTATTTT. Amino acid sequence: CASSPISGNTDTQYF. The chain links TRBV18 to TRBJ2-3, with 8 positions matching TRBD2. Germline CDR1 is KGHSH and CDR2 is LQKENI. The V segment lost 3 bases and the J segment 2 bases; nucleotides outside the gene matches: 4. The CDR3 consists of 15 residues.